This TCR beta chain appears in the sequencing data of a study of glioma-infiltrating T cells after dendritic cell vaccination. Some clones are missing from TCRdb's copy, which holds only in-frame ones; the method was immunoSEQ multiplex PCR. In the table there are 80,000 to 95,000 clones, 85% of which are singletons. Time point reported: after dendritic cell vaccination, including at tumor progression/relapse. The CDR3 runs 15 residues. V dropped 4 bases and J dropped 5; count of bases not matched to a gene: 8. CDR1 is SGDLS, CDR2 YYNGEE, per germline. This material consisted of blood, taken after dendritic cell vaccination. The receptor was derived from a human donor with glioblastoma. The chain recombines TRBV9 with TRBJ2-5, with 10 bases aligning to TRBD1. The CDR3 bases are TGTGCCAGCAGCCTTTGGACAGGGGGGGCGGAGACCCAGTACTTC. Protein product: CASSLWTGGAETQYF. Looking up the rest from reference TRBV9 and TRBJ2-5 gives the full variable domain: DSGVTQTPKHLITATGQRVTLRCSPRSGDLSVYWYQQSLDQGLQFLIQYYNGEERAKGNILERFSAQQFPDLHSELNLSSLELGDSALYFCASSLWTGGAETQYFGPGTRLLVL.